This T cell receptor beta chain comes out of a study of blood T cells in healthy people across ages. Findings and limits, study-wide: Naive T cell percentage showed a strong correlation with the diversity of TCR beta.

The CDR3 has 15 residues. Germline V gives CDR1 MNHNY, CDR2 SVGAGI (reference sequence). In the case of this clonotype: What it binds is unknown. Mismatch with germline at one junction end may stem from a read error.

For the second PCR, which ran for 7 to 11 cycles, a sample-barcoded 5' primer and a J-beta primer mix were used. TCRdb reprocessed the 5' RACE reads via MiXCR and lists one record per CDR3 protein. The table shows 720,000 or so distinct CDR3 sequences, with around 41% occurring only once. The V and J genes are TRBV6-6 and TRBJ2-3, with D perhaps matching TRBD1 or TRBD2 (6 bases each). The source is an elderly man in good health. The sample taken for sequencing was blood. CDR3 amino acids: CGSSYRRGKTDTQYF. As DNA, the CDR3 is TGTGGCAGCAGTTACAGGAGGGGGAAAACAGATACGCAGTATTTT.